The sequence of this T cell receptor (beta chain) was determined in a study of cytomegalovirus exposure and HLA in healthy donors. PCR primers comprised 60 Vbeta and 13 Jbeta primers. The repertoire was sequenced with immunoSEQ multiplex PCR; TCRdb's copy has only in-frame clones and lacks some. Of under 200,000 clones detected, about 63% appear once; the ten largest clones hold 2.8%. The specimen was PBMCs. The TCR was taken from a woman aged 40 to 50 in good health and CMV-seropositive.

This CDR3 reads CASSPRDYYNEQFF. Here the CDR3 DNA reads TGCGCCAGCAGCCCCCGGGACTACTACAATGAGCAGTTCTTC. V and J are TRBV5-1 and TRBJ2-1; TRBD2 matches at 7 bases. CDR3 length: 14 amino acids. Germline CDR1 reads SGHRS; CDR2 reads YFSETQ. With V trimmed by 4 bases and J by 3 bases, 4 bases remained unmatched.